This passage covers 14 T cell receptor beta chains from one sample sequenced in a study of CD8 T cells in ankylosing spondylitis. TCRdb reprocessed the 5' RACE reads via MiXCR and lists one record per CDR3 protein. Of some 150,000 distinct CDR3 sequences in the sample, roughly 44% are singletons; the top ten hold about 15%. Specimen: synovial fluid, either unsorted or a sorted T cell fraction (not recorded which). These receptors were taken from a male donor with ankylosing spondylitis.

V gene TRBV21-1 combines with J gene TRBJ2-5; TRBD2, the table's D call, was not compared with the DNA. TRBV21-1 is tagged as a pseudogene. The CDR3 contains 15 residues. As DNA, the CDR3 is TGTGCCAGGGAGCGGGGAGCGGATAAACAAGAGACCCAGTACTTC. It translates to CARERGADKQETQYF.

The rearrangement joins TRBV6-1 to TRBJ1-2; 9 bases match TRBD1. The junction had 7 bases not matched to a gene; V was cut back by 7 bases and J by 4 bases. CDR1 is MNHNS and CDR2 is SASEGT in the germline V gene. This CDR3 spans 14 amino acids. CDR3 sequence reads: CASTRQGGAYGYTF. The CDR3 DNA follows: TGTGCCAGCACCCGACAGGGGGGAGCCTATGGCTACACCTTC.

This clonotype was counted many times. The CDR3 loop is CASSFAGGGNEQFF. The CDR3 coding sequence is TGTGCCAGCAGTTTTGCAGGGGGCGGCAATGAGCAGTTCTTC. The V and J genes are TRBV28 and TRBJ2-1, with 8 bases identical to TRBD1. This CDR3 contains 14 residues. In germline, CDR1 is MDHEN, CDR2 SYDVKM. V lost 3 bases and J lost 6; bases outside the gene matches: 4.

This clonotype was recorded a few times. The chain combines TRBV3-1 with TRBJ1-1, with 7 positions matching TRBD1. CDR1 is LGHDT and CDR2 is YNNKEL in the germline V gene (reference sequence). V shed 8 bases and J 5 bases; nucleotides not matched to a gene: 8. The CDR3 loop spans 13 amino acids. Written as DNA, the CDR3 is TGTGCCAGCGGCCGCCCAGGGGGGACTGAAGCTTTCTTT. It encodes CASGRPGGTEAFF.

The sample holds a few counts of this clonotype. The V gene is TRBV28, the J gene TRBJ2-1; no clear D gene. V was shortened by 8 bases and J by 8 bases, with 16 bases between the two germline ends. The CDR3 is 13 residues long. Germline V CDR1 and CDR2: MDHEN, SYDVKM. The CDR3 region is CASAPWASDEQFF. CDR3 sequence (DNA): TGTGCCAGCGCCCCGTGGGCCTCTGATGAGCAGTTCTTC.

V usage is TRBV6-1 and J usage is TRBJ1-1; 7 positions agree with TRBD1. With V trimmed by 5 bases and J by 4 bases, 10 bases remained unmatched. Per the germline V gene, CDR1 is MNHNS and CDR2 is SASEGT. The CDR3 covers 15 residues. This CDR3 reads CASSQGTAHGTEAFF. CDR3 nucleotides: TGTGCCAGCAGTCAGGGGACAGCACACGGCACTGAAGCTTTCTTT.

This chain joins TRBV28 and TRBJ2-2, with D possibly being TRBD1 or TRBD2 (5 bases each). CDR1 and CDR2 (germline): MDHEN, SYDVKM. Trimming stripped 2 bases from V and 2 bases from J, with 18 bases between. The CDR3 is made up of 18 amino acids. This chain's CDR3 is CASSLLRDGSFNTGELFF. In nucleotides, the CDR3 is TGTGCCAGCAGTTTACTCCGGGACGGATCCTTTAACACCGGGGAGCTGTTTTTT.

This clonotype was observed a handful of times. This chain links TRBV9 with TRBJ1-1; no firm D call. The CDR3 runs 16 residues. Germline assignment: CDR1 SGDLS and CDR2 YYNGEE. The V end was cut by 4 bases, the J end by 4 bases, with 20 bases between. The CDR3 sequence: CASSPRLWWRGTEAFF. CDR3 DNA: TGTGCCAGCAGCCCCCGTTTATGGTGGCGGGGCACTGAAGCTTTCTTT.

This clonotype was detected only a few times. V is TRBV12-3 or TRBV12-4 and J is TRBJ2-7; a weak D match, TRBD1 (5 bases). The CDR3 length is 12 residues. V dropped 5 bases and J dropped 3 bases, with 8 bases sitting between them. The CDR3 DNA reads as TGTGCCAGCAGTCGACAGAGCTACGAGCAGTACTTC. Its protein is CASSRQSYEQYF.

This clonotype was counted only a few times. The chain employs TRBV12-3 or TRBV12-4 and TRBJ2-2, with D possibly being TRBD1 or TRBD2 (5 bases each). Trimming shortened V by 6 bases and J by 4 bases, and 21 bases separated the two germline ends. The CDR3 extends over 17 amino acids. The CDR3 protein is CASSPRDARASTGELFF. CDR3 DNA sequence: TGTGCCAGCAGCCCCCGGGACGCAAGGGCATCCACCGGGGAGCTGTTTTTT.

This clonotype was counted between two and nine times. In DNA form, the CDR3 reads TGTGCCAGCAGAGGACCGGCGGATACGCAGTATTTT. This translates into CASRGPADTQYF. V gene TRBV12-3 or TRBV12-4 combines with J gene TRBJ2-3; no clear D. The CDR3 has 12 amino acids. Trimming took off 6 bases at V and 6 bases at J, with 10 bases between the two ends.

Only a few counts were recorded for this clonotype. This chain connects TRBV28 to TRBJ2-1; D remains ambiguous. The V end was cut by 5 bases, the J end by 9 bases, with 11 bases between. The CDR3 totals 12 residues. Germline values: CDR1 MDHEN, CDR2 SYDVKM. CDR3 region: CASSPGPTEQFF. CDR3 sequence (DNA): TGTGCCAGCAGTCCGGGTCCCACTGAGCAGTTCTTC.

In this sample, this clonotype turned up once. This sequence joins TRBV5-1 and TRBJ2-7, with 7 bases lining up with TRBD1. Germline V CDR1 and CDR2: SGHRS, YFSETQ. The V and J ends lost 4 bases and 3 bases, in that order; junction bases with no gene match: 7. This CDR3 is 14 amino acids long. CDR3: CASSTRWTGYEQYF. The DNA for the CDR3 is TGCGCCAGCAGCACCCGGTGGACAGGCTACGAGCAGTACTTC.

This chain links TRBV28 with TRBJ1-4; TRBD1 agrees at 11 bases. Germline loops: CDR1 MDHEN, CDR2 SYDVKM. V gave up 5 bases and J gave up 5 bases; unmatched junction bases: 4. The CDR3 contains 15 residues. The CDR3 region is CASSPDRGHNEKLFF. The CDR3 DNA sequence: TGTGCCAGCAGTCCGGACAGGGGGCACAATGAAAAACTGTTTTTT.